Each of the 31 T cell receptor beta chains below was sequenced from the same sample in a study of breast tumors, draining lymph nodes, adjacent tissues. Each CDR3 protein is one row after TCRdb ran MiXCR on the multiplex PCR reads. The data show approximately 230,000 distinct CDR3 sequences, 34% seen once. Samples came from axillary lymph nodes draining the breast cancer. The sequenced sample consisted of axillary lymph node tissue. These receptors were taken from a female donor with breast cancer. Some clones in this sample may be carry-over from other donors' samples.

The rearrangement uses TRBV27 and TRBJ1-6; 9 bases fit TRBD1. Germline trimming cut 4 bases from V and 6 bases from J; bases unmatched to any gene: 7. The length of the CDR3 is 16 residues. Germline CDR1 MNHEY, CDR2 SMNVEV (reference sequence). The CDR3 loop reads CASSSPGTGPNSPLHF. The CDR3 DNA sequence: TGTGCCAGCAGTTCCCCCGGGACAGGGCCTAATTCACCCCTCCACTTT.

Many counts were recorded for this clonotype. The chain employs TRBV7-6 and TRBJ2-6; 14 bases line up with TRBD2. The CDR3 totals 16 residues. Trimming at V came to 5 bases and at J to 9 bases, leaving 6 bases not matched to a gene. CDR1 is SGHVS and CDR2 is FNYEAQ in the germline V gene. The CDR3 nucleotides are TGTGCCAGCAGCCGCGGACTAGCGGGAGGCCTCAACGTCCTGACTTTC. It codes for CASSRGLAGGLNVLTF.

As concerns this clonotype: Compared with germline, one end of the junction differs, possibly owing to a read error. The gene calls are TRBV2 and TRBJ1-5; TRBD1 matches 8 bases. The CDR3 has 13 amino acids. The germline gives CDR1 SNHLY, CDR2 FYNNEI. CDR3: CASRQGINQPQHF. Written as DNA, the CDR3 is TGTGCTAGCAGACAGGGGATCAATCAGCCCCAGCATTTT. Using reference TRBV2 and TRBJ1-5 for the parts outside the CDR3, the full variable domain is EPEVTQTPSHQVTQMGQEVILRCVPISNHLYFYWYRQILGQKVEFLVSFYNNEISEKSEIFDDQFSVERPDGSNFTLKIRSTKLEDSAMYFCASRQGINQPQHFGDGTRLSIL.

This chain uses TRBV5-4 with TRBJ1-2; 7 bases line up with TRBD1. Germline V lookup: CDR1 SGHNT, CDR2 YYREEE (reference sequence). The CDR3 sequence is 16 residues long. The junction had 13 bases not matched to a gene; V was cut back by 5 bases and J by 3 bases. The CDR3 region is CASRTGTETFYYGYTF. The CDR3 nucleotides are TGTGCCAGCAGAACCGGGACAGAGACATTCTACTATGGCTACACCTTC.

This clonotype was found many times. The gene calls are TRBV7-2 and TRBJ1-2; perhaps TRBD1 as D (5 bases). V was pared by 1 base and J by 4 bases, with 10 bases between. The CDR3 totals 14 residues. The V gene's germline CDR1 is SGHTA and CDR2 FQGNSA. CDR3 DNA sequence: TGTGCCAGCAGCTTAGGGCCAGGGAGCTATGGCTACACCTTC. It is translated as CASSLGPGSYGYTF.

This clonotype was seen repeatedly, ten times or more. The rearrangement links TRBV29-1 to TRBJ2-5; D remains ambiguous. The germline gives CDR1 SQVTM, CDR2 ANQGSEA. The CDR3 extends over 14 amino acids. The V and J ends lost 3 bases and 3 bases respectively, with 14 bases between them. The CDR3 DNA reads TGCAGCGTTGATGGAAGGCAGAAAGAAGAGACCCAGTACTTC. It yields the protein CSVDGRQKEETQYF.

The chain uses TRBV6-6 and TRBJ2-3; TRBD2 aligns across 9 bases. The J segment lost 6 bases and the V segment lost 6 bases, leaving 19 bases of the junction unmatched. This CDR3 comprises 18 residues. Germline V gene sequence: CDR1 MNHNY, CDR2 SVGAGI (reference sequence). The DNA for the CDR3 is TGTGCCAGCAGGCCCCTCCCCCCCGGCGGGAGGGGCAGGGATACGCAGTATTTT. Translation gives CASRPLPPGGRGRDTQYF.

This clonotype came up many times. The CDR3 reads CASSLGGTGYTF. DNA for the CDR3: TGTGCCAGCAGCTTGGGTGGGACTGGCTACACCTTC. The rearrangement uses TRBV7-8 and TRBJ1-2; tentatively, D is TRBD1 (5 bases). Looked up from germline, CDR1 is SGHVS and CDR2 is FQNEAQ. Trimming pared 3 bases from V and 7 bases from J, leaving 9 bases between. The CDR3 is made up of 12 amino acids.

This sequence joins TRBV11-3 and TRBJ1-1; D is perhaps TRBD1 (5 bases). CDR1 is SGHNT, CDR2 YENEEA, per germline. This CDR3 contains 12 residues. Deletions cut 6 bases from V and 3 bases from J, with 8 bases between. The CDR3 reads CASRGDYTEAFF. The CDR3 DNA reads as TGTGCCAGCAGGGGGGACTACACTGAAGCTTTCTTT.

This clonotype came up many times. The V call is TRBV7-3, the J call TRBJ2-3; TRBD1 might be the D (6 bases). This CDR3 contains 14 residues. V lost 5 bases to trimming and J lost 6 bases, with 15 bases between them. The germline CDR1 and CDR2 sequences are SGHTA and FQGTGA. The CDR3, as DNA: TGTGCCAGCAGCCAGGGGTACGGGTATGATACGCAGTATTTT. Residues: CASSQGYGYDTQYF. The full variable domain, its missing parts supplied by reference TRBV7-3 and TRBJ2-3, is GAGVSQTPSNKVTEKGKYVELRCDPISGHTALYWYRQSLGQGPEFLIYFQGTGAADDSGLPNDRFFAVRPEGSVSTLKIQRTERGDSAVYLCASSQGYGYDTQYFGPGTRLTVL.

This clonotype was observed at least ten times. CDR3 DNA: TGTGCCAGTAGTATAGGGACAGGGAATCGGGGGGACACCTTC. It is translated as CASSIGTGNRGDTF. The rearrangement links TRBV19 to TRBJ1-2; 8 nucleotides line up with TRBD1. Germline loops: CDR1 LNHDA, CDR2 SQIVND (reference sequence). The V segment lost 1 base and the J segment 12 bases; nucleotides outside the gene matches: 10. CDR3 size: 14 residues.

This clonotype was found a few times. The rearrangement uses TRBV7-8 and TRBJ1-2; TRBD1 is a possible D gene (5 bases). Trimming cost V 2 bases and J 0 bases, with 22 bases left between them. The CDR3 is made up of 19 amino acids. CDR1 is SGHVS, CDR2 FQNEAQ, per germline. CDR3 amino acids: CASSLWWMGGAQSNYGYTF. CDR3 nucleotides: TGTGCCAGCAGCTTATGGTGGATGGGAGGGGCCCAGTCTAACTATGGCTACACCTTC.

This clonotype has a single count. This may stem from a read error, because a much larger clone lies one nucleotide away. The chain has TRBV11-2 and TRBJ2-2, with a possible D match to TRBD2 (5 bases). CDR3 size: 15 residues. Between the trimmed V and J ends, which lost 5 bases and 4 bases, there was a span of 14 bases. The germline V gene has CDR1 SGHAT and CDR2 FQNNGV. CDR3 coding DNA: TGTGCCAGCAGCCTCACATCGGGAAGCACCGGGGAGCTGTTTTTT. This translates into CASSLTSGSTGELFF.

V is TRBV20-1 and J is TRBJ1-1, with 7 bases that match TRBD1. V gave up 4 bases and J gave up 1 base; unmatched junction bases: 6. The CDR3 length is 14 residues. The germline V gene has CDR1 DFQATT and CDR2 SNEGSKA (reference sequence). The CDR3: CSAKAPGGNTEAFF. The CDR3 coding sequence is TGCAGTGCTAAAGCCCCAGGGGGGAACACTGAAGCTTTCTTT.

This clonotype came up many times. The J gene is TRBJ2-4, the V gene TRBV7-9; 7 bases map to TRBD2. V lost 6 bases, J lost 6 bases, and 17 bases stayed unmatched. The CDR3 sequence is 17 residues long. Germline V lookup: CDR1 SEHNR, CDR2 FQNEAQ (reference sequence). CDR3 in amino acids: CASSFHTERDYGNIQYF. Written as DNA, the CDR3 is TGTGCCAGCAGTTTCCACACCGAGAGGGACTATGGAAACATTCAGTACTTC.

This clonotype was detected many times. The genes are TRBV14 and TRBJ2-7; the D is unclear. Trimming shortened V by 2 bases and J by 2 bases, and 13 bases separated the two germline ends. The V gene's germline CDR1 is SGHDN and CDR2 FVKESK. The CDR3 length is 15 residues. The DNA of the CDR3 is TGTGCCAGCAGCCAACTGGAAGCCCAAACCTACGAGCAGTACTTC. It codes for CASSQLEAQTYEQYF.

V and J are TRBV5-1 and TRBJ1-2; 8 bases align to TRBD1. Trimming at V came to 0 bases and at J to 4 bases, leaving 11 bases not matched to a gene. In germline, CDR1 is SGHRS, CDR2 YFSETQ. The CDR3 has 17 residues. CDR3 bases: TGCGCCAGCAGCTTGGCGGGAACAGGGGGACGGGTCTATGGCTACACCTTC. Translating it yields CASSLAGTGGRVYGYTF.

This clonotype was picked up many times. The chain employs TRBV2 and TRBJ1-2; D is possibly TRBD1 (5 bases). V was cut by 6 bases and J by 5 bases, with 13 bases left in between. The germline gives CDR1 SNHLY, CDR2 FYNNEI. CDR3 length: 13 amino acids. The CDR3: CASRDTGDYGYTF. In nucleotides, the CDR3 is TGTGCCAGCAGGGATACAGGAGATTATGGCTACACCTTC. The variable domain in full, with the rest retrieved from reference TRBV2 and TRBJ1-2, is EPEVTQTPSHQVTQMGQEVILRCVPISNHLYFYWYRQILGQKVEFLVSFYNNEISEKSEIFDDQFSVERPDGSNFTLKIRSTKLEDSAMYFCASRDTGDYGYTFGSGTRLTVV.

This clonotype was recorded many times. The chain combines TRBV25-1 with TRBJ2-7; D is perhaps TRBD2 (5 bases). The CDR3 contains 13 residues. Deletions cut 6 bases from V and 2 bases from J, with 11 bases between. Germline V gene data show CDR1 as MGHDK and CDR2 as SYGVNS. The DNA of the CDR3 is TGTGCCAGCAGGGAGGAGCTTACCTACGAGCAGTACTTC. It yields the protein CASREELTYEQYF.

This clonotype was seen at least ten times. The CDR3 sequence: CASSTLGNTYNEQFF. DNA of the CDR3: TGTGCCAGCAGCACCCTCGGGAATACCTACAATGAGCAGTTCTTC. The J gene is TRBJ2-1, the V gene TRBV9; D perhaps matches TRBD2 (5 bases). CDR1 SGDLS and CDR2 YYNGEE come from the germline V gene. Between the trimmed V and J ends, which lost 4 bases and 2 bases, there was a span of 13 bases. The CDR3 has 15 amino acids.

The rearrangement joins TRBV7-8 to TRBJ2-7; TRBD2 agrees at 8 bases. V gave up 4 bases and J gave up 4 bases; unmatched junction bases: 6. This CDR3 is built from 14 residues. CDR1 and CDR2 from the germline V gene are SGHVS and FQNEAQ. The CDR3 sequence: CASSSLAGQYEQYV. CDR3 nucleotide sequence: TGTGCCAGCAGCTCCTTAGCGGGGCAGTACGAGCAGTACGTC.

This chain uses TRBV24-1 with TRBJ1-5; 7 bases agree with TRBD1. The V segment lost 1 base and the J segment 5 bases; nucleotides outside the gene matches: 13. The CDR3 sequence is 18 residues long. The V gene's germline CDR1 is KGHDR and CDR2 SFDVKD. CDR3 region: CATSDLPDRVKVDQPQHF. Written as DNA, the CDR3 is TGTGCCACCAGTGATTTACCCGACAGGGTGAAAGTGGATCAGCCCCAGCATTTT.

This clonotype was picked up many times. V gene TRBV19 combines with J gene TRBJ2-7; possible D gene TRBD1, 6 bases. V lost 5 bases and J 2 bases, leaving 19 bases between the germline ends. The germline gives CDR1 LNHDA, CDR2 SQIVND (reference sequence). The length of the CDR3 is 16 residues. CDR3 sequence (DNA): TGTGCCAGTAGTGCTCGACTCACCAGGGGAACCTACGAGCAGTACTTC. Amino acids: CASSARLTRGTYEQYF.

This clonotype has at least ten counts. The rearrangement uses TRBV5-1 and TRBJ2-7; weak D call: TRBD1 (6 bases). Trimming took 0 bases from V and 3 from J, leaving 16 bases between them. The germline gives CDR1 SGHRS, CDR2 YFSETQ. CDR3 size: 16 residues. The CDR3 nucleotides read TGCGCCAGCAGCTTGGGCACCAGACAGGCTCTCTACGAGCAGTACTTC. This sequence encodes CASSLGTRQALYEQYF.

The chain uses TRBV24-1 and TRBJ1-5; D unresolved. The V end lost 4 bases, the J end lost 4 bases, and 19 bases lay between the germline ends. CDR3 size: 17 residues. The germline V gene encodes CDR1 KGHDR and CDR2 SFDVKD. CDR3 amino acids: CATSDPVRPDGNQPQHF. DNA of the CDR3: TGTGCCACCAGTGACCCAGTTCGTCCGGACGGGAATCAGCCCCAGCATTTT.

This clonotype has at least ten counts. This sequence joins TRBV7-8 and TRBJ2-5, with 7 bases aligning to TRBD2. The germline gives CDR1 SGHVS, CDR2 FQNEAQ. The ends lost 2 bases at V and 3 bases at J; junction bases unmatched: 3. This CDR3 region has 14 residues. CDR3 sequence reads: CASSLPTSEETQYF. CDR3 bases: TGTGCCAGCAGCTTACCCACTAGCGAAGAGACCCAGTACTTC.

V usage is TRBV10-3 and J usage is TRBJ1-5; D may be TRBD1 (5 bases). Germline V gene lookup returns CDR1 ENHRY and CDR2 SYGVKD. Deletions cut 3 bases from V and 7 bases from J, with 13 bases between. The CDR3 runs to 14 residues. The DNA for the CDR3 is TGTGCCATCAGTGAAGGCGGGGGGGGGCAGCCCCAGCATTTT. Protein sequence: CAISEGGGGQPQHF.

This clonotype was observed many times. The J gene is TRBJ2-7, the V gene TRBV4-1; D might be TRBD2 (5 bases). With 3 bases removed from V and 4 bases from J, the gap between germline ends came to 13 bases. This CDR3 spans 14 amino acids. Germline-derived CDR1 and CDR2 are MGHRA and YSYEKL. The CDR3 here is CASSQNMGVYEQYF. DNA for the CDR3: TGCGCCAGCAGCCAGAATATGGGAGTTTACGAGCAGTACTTC.

Turning to this clonotype: This may come from a read error, since a much larger clone is one base off. The DNA of the CDR3 is TGCAGTGCTACGTCAGACTACGAGCAGTCCTTC. Amino acids: CSATSDYEQSF. V is TRBV20-1 and J is TRBJ2-7, with a tentative D call TRBD2 (5 bases). The CDR3 sequence is 11 residues long. Germline V CDR1 and CDR2: DFQATT, SNEGSKA (reference sequence).

This clonotype was observed many times. The chain combines TRBV10-3 with TRBJ2-5; 11 positions agree with TRBD2. The junction had 9 bases not matched to a gene; V was cut back by 10 bases and J by 5 bases. CDR1 and CDR2 from the germline V gene are ENHRY and SYGVKD. CDR3 length: 14 amino acids. The CDR3 nucleotides read TGTGCCACCCGGAGTAGCGGGGGGGGGGAGACCCAGTACTTC. Its translation: CATRSSGGGETQYF.

The V call is TRBV5-1, the J call TRBJ1-4; tentatively, D is TRBD1 (5 bases). Germline V gives CDR1 SGHRS, CDR2 YFSETQ. V dropped 0 bases and J dropped 8 bases, with 14 bases sitting between them. The CDR3 contains 15 residues. The CDR3 here is CASSLGLDMGEKLFF. In DNA form, the CDR3 reads TGCGCCAGCAGCTTGGGTTTGGACATGGGCGAAAAACTGTTTTTT.